The clone carrying this TCR beta chain was recorded only once. Profiled with immunoSEQ multiplex PCR; TCRdb holds only in-frame clones, not every one. The sample includes about 250,000 clones, around 89% of them seen just once. This CDR3 is 12 amino acids long. CDR1 SGHTA and CDR2 FQGNSA come from the germline V gene. V lost 5 bases to trimming and J lost 10 bases, with 14 bases between them. This specimen comes from a study of blood T cell repertoires in COVID-19. Study background: PBMCs, B-cell-depleted T cells, or T cells provided the cDNA or gDNA that made up the material.

Sequences were obtained from PBMCs or T cells enriched from blood (not recorded which). This receptor was obtained from a middle-aged man who had recovered from COVID-19. The chain combines TRBV7-2 with TRBJ1-1, with D maybe TRBD1 (6 bases). The CDR3 is CASSENRVGAFF. CDR3 bases: TGTGCCAGCAGCGAAAACAGGGTCGGAGCTTTCTTT. The full variable domain, with the rest looked up from reference TRBV7-2 and TRBJ1-1, is GAGVSQSPSNKVTEKGKDVELRCDPISGHTALYWYRQSLGQGLEFLIYFQGNSAPDKSGLPSDRFSAERTGGSVSTLTIQRTQQEDSAVYLCASSENRVGAFFGQGTRLTVV.